This TCR beta chain was identified in a study of blood T cell repertoires in COVID-19 (dated by TCRdb to 2020 to 2022). For the study in its entirety: The collaborator samples originated in the United States, Italy and Spain and spanned the acute and convalescent phases of COVID-19. The material from the prospective study consisted of cDNA or gDNA derived from T cells, B-cell-depleted T cells, or PBMCs. Deeply sampled blood TCRbeta repertoires from subjects exposed to, actively infected with, or recovered from COVID-19 were included in the dataset. A freely available public database, intended as a resource for researchers studying the immune response to SARS-CoV-2, is where the repertoires were released. The samples were drawn from the first 160 participants of the ongoing ImmuneRACE study and from some 1,300 subjects provided by 6 global collaborators. Nearly every sample came with metadata listing a de-identified subject ID, COVID-19 status, age in years and sex. Where available, HLA class I and class II types were taken from metadata supplied by the sample provider and were not determined by assay-based typing. The paper as a whole reports these results and caveats: Clinical and demographic metadata were provided uncurated, with the amount varying by source and participant.

TCRbeta CDR3 regions were amplified from genomic DNA using the immunoSEQ Assay, a bias-controlled multiplex PCR. For the original study's pipeline: Nucleated cell counts per sample were estimated from amplification of reference gene primers within the assay. Sequence reads were collapsed and filtered to measure the absolute abundance of every unique TCRbeta CDR3 rearrangement. For each sample, productive Simpson clonality was calculated as the square root of Simpson's diversity index across productive rearrangements. TCRdb provides this immuneACCESS table in a form limited to in-frame rearrangements. Some clones are lacking; in checked studies, under half of them reflect an unresolved V gene, and why the rest are absent is not known. Clone size and V and J calls were adopted from that table, with D and trimming inferred from the DNA. The sample table holds fewer than 50,000 clones, of which approximately 85% were seen once. Jointly, the top ten make up roughly 14% of the sample.

The germline V gene (reference sequence) specifies SGHNT as CDR1 and YYREEE as CDR2. The CDR3 runs 18 amino acids, cysteine and phenylalanine included. CDR3 DNA only is kept here, 54 bases in frame from base 1. From V the trimming removes 4 bases and from J it removes 3 bases, while the gene matches leave 12 bases of the junction unaccounted for. To note about this clone: The antigen it recognizes is unknown. No clone much larger than this one lies a single base away; base qualities are absent.

Whole blood was collected in K2EDTA tubes by collaborating institutions according to the institutions' own protocols. For TCRbeta analysis, collaborators shipped samples as frozen whole blood, isolated PBMCs, or DNA extracted from either of those sample types. Here the chain combines TRBV5-4 and TRBJ2-6, and 8 junctional nucleotides match TRBD1. The receptor was derived from a human donor in a cohort sampled during active COVID-19. The sequencing sample was made of peripheral blood. In nucleotide form, the sequence is TGTGCCAGCAGCAAAAAAGGTGGCAGGGGGCTTGGGGCCAACGTCCTGACTTTC. Its translation reads: CASSKKGGRGLGANVLTF.